This T cell receptor beta chain emerged from a study of T-cell memory formation after mild COVID-19 (dated by TCRdb to the early 2020s). For context, the study as a whole: TCR sequence clusters from the two donors were found to be largely donor specific. In a couple of donors, T-cell clones that expanded and contracted after mild COVID-19 were followed by sequencing TCRalpha and TCRbeta repertoires longitudinally. Two young, previously healthy adult volunteers, one female and one male, were included in the cohort. General findings and caveats noted by the study authors: Contracting CD4+ clones appeared mostly in the CM and EM memory subsets, whereas CD8+ clones were enriched in EMRA. Some responding clones were detected in pre-infection memory, which suggested that pre-existing cross-reactive memory T cells had joined the SARS-CoV-2 response. SARS-CoV-2 specificity of the second-wave clones peaking on day 37 was not confirmed. Clones contracting from day 15 to 85 had balanced CD4/CD8 phenotypes, while a second wave expanding from day 15 to 37 was biased towards CD4+. Only two mild cases were covered in the study, and larger cohorts including severe cases with pre-infection samples were considered necessary.

The CDR3 sequence holds 14 residues, the cysteine and phenylalanine included. Only the CDR3 DNA is retained, 42 bases long and in frame from the first base. V has 6 bases trimmed and J has 2 bases trimmed; junction bases matching no gene number 5. CDR1 and CDR2, per the germline V gene, are KGHSH and LQKENI. These reads were obtained on an Illumina NovaSeq 6000. cDNA libraries for TCRalpha and TCRbeta were prepared by 5'RACE using constant-segment primers, with sample barcodes and unique molecular identifiers added. Trizol reagent was used to extract RNA from every sample. Library amplification was performed in two PCR steps, and a second sample barcode and Illumina TruSeq adapters were introduced in the second step. Sequencing of libraries was performed on an Illumina NovaSeq with 2 x 150 bp paired-end reads. The authors' analysis ran thus. Reads were demultiplexed and collapsed into UMI-guided consensus sequences with migec v1.2.7. Using mixcr v2.1.11, UMI consensuses were aligned to TRA and TRB V and J templates and then assembled into clonotypes. A clonotype was counted as expanded or contracted only if both edgeR and NoisET called the change significant, with noise models trained on biological replicates. For edgeR calls, the cutoffs were a false discovery rate-adjusted p below 0.01 and a log2 fold-change threshold of 1. As an exploratory analysis of dynamics, PCA with hierarchical clustering was applied to max-normalized trajectories of the 1000 most abundant clonotypes. Each responding clone was given a CD4 or CD8 phenotype based on the CD4+ and CD8+ repertoires, which had been sequenced separately. TCRdb itself trimmed the public reads at Q25 with fastp, ran MiXCR and retained productive beta chains. Rows are combined by CDR3 protein, so each entry shows the most common genes and DNA. The V and J calls here are based on TCRdb, not the publication. This sample is represented by roughly 300,000 distinct CDR3 sequences; 7.5% to 9.5% of them were singletons. Jointly, the top ten make up about 20% of the sample.

The table lists this clonotype with a few counts. No antigen is known for it. Base qualities are not provided; no much larger clone lies one nucleotide away. Ficoll-Paque density gradient centrifugation was the method used to isolate PBMCs. Recombination linked TRBV18 to TRBJ2-7, with 9 middle bases fitting TRBD1. The sample consisted of PBMCs or a T cell subset sorted from them (not recorded which). This TCR came from a man between 18 and 35 years old who had mild COVID-19 (a few samples of this study predate the infection). The sample titles of this study are shuffled in the database, so cell type and time point are left out; the donor was told from shared clones. Here is the DNA: TGTGCCAGCTCCTCCGGGACAGGGCCCTACGAGCAGTACTTC. It specifies CASSSGTGPYEQYF.